The TCR beta chain under discussion was sequenced for a study of T cell responses to AZD1222 COVID-19 vaccine (dated by TCRdb to the early 2020s). About the investigation overall: AZD1222 recipients whose second dose came at about 4 weeks and those whose second dose came at about 12 weeks were combined into one group, since spike-specific TCR depth and breadth did not differ between the two schedules. A total of about 230 trial participants underwent TCR sequencing, of whom 207 received two doses of AZD1222 and around 26 received two doses of the MenACWY control vaccine. Trial participants were enrolled by age into 18-55, 56-69 and 70-plus year subgroups, with roughly 160, 29 and 62 TCR-sequenced participants respectively. Overall study results and their limits: A significant rise in spike-specific TCR breadth and depth was observed after two AZD1222 doses relative to day 0 and relative to MenACWY recipients. CD4 TCRs associated with the vaccine covered the entire spike protein, and the dominant responses were in regions 160-218 and 743-854. Participants were mostly white British, with more females than males. The authors suggested clonal diversity may have been underestimated. Epitopes outside the regions mutated in the B.1.351 and B.1.1.7 variants were reportedly recognized by nearly half of the unique spike-specific TCRs. The 56-69-year group was small, and its depth increase did not reach significance, likely because of low power. Because no samples from the day 14 peak response were available, repertoires could be characterized only after the peak T cell response. Only six AZD1222 recipients were SARS-CoV-2 seropositive at baseline, limiting conclusions about previously exposed vaccinees.

The sample's time point label, in plain terms: baseline before first vaccination. Samples from vaccinated people were obtained from the UK trials COV001 and COV002, which included a single-blind randomized controlled phase 2/3 trial of AZD1222 (ChAdOx1 nCoV-19) in healthy adults. For TCRbeta chain sequencing, PBMC samples from trial participants were taken at day 0 and at day 28 after the second dose. Details on this clone: It has no known antigen specificity. Per-nucleotide qualities are absent, and no much larger clonotype sits a single base away.

The CDR3 regions of human TCRbeta chains were subjected to immunosequencing. Concerning the study's data processing: TCRs in the repertoires were matched against a reference library of SARS-CoV-2-specific TCRs that had been generated with the MIRA antigen-specificity platform. Breadth was defined as the fraction of unique TCRs that were SARS-CoV-2-associated, and depth was defined as the fraction of total T cells that were SARS-CoV-2-associated. Using the MIRA data, each spike-specific TCR was assigned both to the spike region to which the TCR was reactive and to a CD4 or CD8 class. Log10-transformed breadth and depth values were compared by one-way ANOVA with Sidak's multiple comparisons tests. In TCRdb, the immuneACCESS table is reduced to in-frame sequences with V and J assigned. These tables do not hold every clone; where another copy was compared, an unresolved V gene accounts for under half, and the others remain unexplained. V and J calls plus clone size are reproduced from that table; the DNA served to infer D and trimming. The sample table shows some 150,000 clones, and almost 90% are seen once. The biggest ten clones account for roughly 3% of the sample.

Source: peripheral blood, taken on day 0 of AZD1222 vaccination. The TCR sequence derives from an adult in good health.

DNA sequence: TGTGCCAGCAGGATAGGGGAGGCGGGGTACTACGAGCAGTACTTC. This encodes CASRIGEAGYYEQYF. This chain is built from TRBV5-5 and TRBJ2-7; D gene: possibly TRBD2, on 6 matching bases. As encoded in the germline V gene (reference sequence), CDR1 is SGHKS while CDR2 is YYEKEE. The CDR3, from cysteine to phenylalanine, totals 15 residues. Of all the DNA, just the CDR3 is kept, 45 bases in frame from base 1. V and J lose 5 bases and 3 bases, and a span of 18 bases separates them.